One sample yielded the 30 T cell receptor beta chains listed below, sequenced in a study of PD-L1 blockade in urothelial cancer. Method: immunoSEQ multiplex PCR; TCRdb's copy keeps in-frame clones and lacks some. The profile covers about 120,000 clones, with about 89% appearing a single time and around 1.7% taken by the ten largest. Time point here: peripheral blood 6 weeks after treatment start. The starting material was PBMCs, obtained around atezolizumab (anti-PD-L1) treatment. Receptors originate from a man in his 60s with urothelial cancer.

The J gene is TRBJ2-1, the V gene TRBV18, with a possible D match to TRBD2 (6 bases). Germline-derived CDR1 and CDR2 are KGHSH and LQKENI. Trimming removed 0 bases at V and 2 bases at J, with 14 bases between. CDR3 length: 17 residues. The CDR3 loop reads CASSPPTTSLPYNEQFF. CDR3 DNA: TGTGCCAGCTCACCACCTACAACTAGCCTCCCCTACAATGAGCAGTTCTTC.

This clone has just one count. The chain recombines TRBV19 with TRBJ2-6; 8 bases align to TRBD1. V trimming: 0 bases; J trimming: 2 bases; junction bases outside the gene matches: 6. In germline, CDR1 is LNHDA, CDR2 SQIVND (reference sequence). The CDR3 is 18 residues long. The CDR3 loop reads CASSIDRQGIPGANVLTF. The CDR3 bases are TGTGCCAGTAGTATAGATAGACAGGGGATCCCTGGGGCCAACGTCCTGACTTTC. Full variable domain (missing parts from reference TRBV19 and TRBJ2-6): DGGITQSPKYLFRKEGQNVTLSCEQNLNHDAMYWYRQDPGQGLRLIYYSQIVNDFQKGDIAEGYSVSREKKESFPLTVTSAQKNPTAFYLCASSIDRQGIPGANVLTFGAGSRLTVL.

J is TRBJ2-2 and V is TRBV5-6, with D uncertain. Germline V gene sequence: CDR1 SGHDT, CDR2 YYEEEE. V was trimmed by 1 base and J by 6 bases, leaving 4 bases between them. The CDR3 contains 12 residues. CDR3 residues: CASSLWPGELFF. CDR3 nucleotide sequence: TGTGCCAGCAGCTTGTGGCCCGGGGAGCTGTTTTTT.

This sequence joins TRBV5-1 and TRBJ2-1; 12 nucleotides match TRBD2. The junction had 5 bases not matched to a gene; V was cut back by 4 bases and J by 3 bases. Germline V gene sequence: CDR1 SGHRS, CDR2 YFSETQ. The CDR3 contains 16 residues. The CDR3 here is CASSPGTSGFYNEQFF. The CDR3 coding sequence is TGCGCCAGCAGCCCCGGGACTAGCGGGTTCTACAATGAGCAGTTCTTC. Full variable domain (remainder filled in from reference TRBV5-1 and TRBJ2-1): KAGVTQTPRYLIKTRGQQVTLSCSPISGHRSVSWYQQTPGQGLQFLFEYFSETQRNKGNFPGRFSGRQFSNSRSEMNVSTLELGDSALYLCASSPGTSGFYNEQFFGPGTRLTVL.

The chain is built from TRBV7-8 and TRBJ2-5, with 8 bases that match TRBD2. The J call may be incorrect, as the DNA end agrees better with TRBJ2-7. This CDR3 has 15 residues. Germline V CDR1 and CDR2: SGHVS, FQNEAQ. CDR3 in DNA: TGTGCCAGCAGCAAACTAGCGGTGAGCTCCTACGAGCAGTACTTC. Protein sequence: CASSKLAVSSYEQYF.

This clone was seen just once. V is TRBV11-1 and J is TRBJ2-3; TRBD1 is a possible D gene (6 bases). CDR1 is SGHAT and CDR2 is FQDESV in the germline V gene (reference sequence). The V and J ends lost 3 bases and 1 base respectively, with 8 bases between them. There are 14 residues in the CDR3. CDR3 DNA: TGTGCCAGCAGCTTGGCAGGGGGCACAGATACGCAGTATTTT. Translated: CASSLAGGTDTQYF.

The chain is built from TRBV14 and TRBJ2-3, with a tentative D call TRBD1 (6 bases). V was pared by 2 bases and J by 4 bases, with 10 bases between. The germline V gene has CDR1 SGHDN and CDR2 FVKESK. The CDR3 spans 14 residues. The CDR3 reads CASSQTGIADTQYF. In DNA form, the CDR3 reads TGTGCCAGCAGCCAAACAGGGATCGCAGATACGCAGTATTTT.

The gene calls are TRBV9 and TRBJ2-5; TRBD2 is a possible D gene (5 bases). Germline V CDR1 and CDR2: SGDLS, YYNGEE. The CDR3 extends over 13 amino acids. Trimming took off 1 base at V and 7 bases at J, with 11 bases between the two ends. For the CDR3, the DNA is TGTGCCAGCAGCGTAAGAGGGCACGGGACCCAGTACTTC. Protein sequence: CASSVRGHGTQYF.

The V gene is TRBV4-2, the J gene TRBJ2-7; D is undetermined. The V end was cut by 3 bases, the J end by 4 bases, with 10 bases between. This CDR3 comprises 13 residues. Germline CDR1 LGHNA, CDR2 YNFKEQ. The CDR3 DNA is TGTGCCAGCAGCCAGAGAACAGAGTACGAGCAGTACTTC. Translated: CASSQRTEYEQYF.

This sequence joins TRBV9 and TRBJ1-2; a weak D match, TRBD1 (5 bases). The ends were cut back, 0 bases at V and 1 base at J, with 10 bases in the middle. Per the germline V gene, CDR1 is SGDLS and CDR2 is YYNGEE. This CDR3 has 15 amino acids. In nucleotides, the CDR3 is TGTGCCAGCAGCGTAGGTGGACAAAATAACTATGGCTACACCTTC. The encoded protein is CASSVGGQNNYGYTF.

The chain links TRBV11-3 to TRBJ2-1, with D perhaps TRBD2 (6 bases). This CDR3 region has 13 residues. Trimming cost V 5 bases and J 13 bases, with 18 bases left between them. Germline V gives CDR1 SGHNT, CDR2 YENEEA. The CDR3 is CASSATLGGIQFF. The CDR3, as DNA: TGTGCCAGCAGCGCCACCCTCGGCGGGATCCAGTTCTTC.

V gene TRBV10-1 combines with J gene TRBJ2-7; TRBD2 aligns across 11 bases. CDR1 and CDR2 from the germline V gene are WNHNN and SYGVQD (reference sequence). This CDR3 is 17 amino acids long. The V segment lost 4 bases and the J segment 1 base; nucleotides outside the gene matches: 9. The CDR3 DNA reads TGCGCCAGCAGTGCTCCCCAACCTAGCGGGGGGTCCTACGAGCAGTACTTC. It is translated as CASSAPQPSGGSYEQYF.

The V call is TRBV5-1, the J call TRBJ2-3; D may be TRBD2 (6 bases). Germline V gene lookup returns CDR1 SGHRS and CDR2 YFSETQ. CDR3 size: 15 residues. Trimming shortened V by 6 bases and J by 0 bases, and 14 bases separated the two germline ends. DNA of the CDR3: TGCGCCAGCAAAGTTTCGGGAGATAGCACAGATACGCAGTATTTT. The encoded protein is CASKVSGDSTDTQYF.

CDR3 region: CASSQTRQYEQYF. In DNA, the CDR3 is TGTGCCAGCAGTCAGACTAGACAATACGAGCAGTACTTC. V and J are TRBV27 and TRBJ2-7, with a tentative D call TRBD2 (6 bases). V gave up 5 bases and J gave up 4 bases, with 12 bases separating them. Germline-derived CDR1 and CDR2 are MNHEY and SMNVEV (reference sequence). This CDR3 comprises 13 residues.

The chain recombines TRBV6-6 with TRBJ2-7; D perhaps matches TRBD2 (6 bases). V was trimmed by 6 bases and J by 7 bases, leaving 13 bases between them. The CDR3 loop spans 12 amino acids. The germline CDR1 and CDR2 sequences are MNHNY and SVGAGI (reference sequence). The CDR3 DNA reads TGTGCCAGCAGCGATCGCGGAGGGGAGCAGTACTTC. Its translation is CASSDRGGEQYF.

V is TRBV5-8 and J is TRBJ2-7; 9 bases fit TRBD1. CDR1 and CDR2 (germline): SGHTS, YDEGEE. V shed 3 bases, J shed 6 bases, and the junction held 16 bases outside the gene matches. CDR3 length: 17 residues. The CDR3: CASSSVPGQGLILEQYF. CDR3 nucleotide sequence: TGTGCCAGCAGCTCCGTCCCGGGACAGGGTTTAATCCTCGAGCAGTACTTC.

The genes are TRBV6-5 and TRBJ1-1; D might be TRBD1 (6 bases). Germline-derived CDR1 and CDR2 are MNHEY and SVGAGI. The germline V and J ends were trimmed by 5 bases and 0 bases, with 13 bases remaining between them. This CDR3 comprises 15 residues. The CDR3 region has the DNA TGTGCCAGCAGTCGGCAGGGGCCGATGAACACTGAAGCTTTCTTT. This sequence encodes CASSRQGPMNTEAFF.

V gene TRBV7-3 combines with J gene TRBJ2-7; D not certain. Looked up from germline, CDR1 is SGHTA and CDR2 is FQGTGA. Trimming pared 5 bases from V and 0 bases from J, leaving 14 bases between. The CDR3 runs to 15 residues. For the CDR3, the DNA is TGTGCCAGCAGCCCCACCCACACCCTCTCCTACGAGCAGTACTTC. As protein: CASSPTHTLSYEQYF.

The gene calls are TRBV4-1 and TRBJ2-3; TRBD2 matches 10 bases. This CDR3 spans 17 amino acids. Germline CDR1 MGHRA, CDR2 YSYEKL. J was trimmed by 2 bases and V by 0 bases; bases with no gene match: 5. CDR3 DNA: TGCGCCAGCAGCCAAGATCCCAGCGGGGGGGCCACAGATACGCAGTATTTT. Encoded protein: CASSQDPSGGATDTQYF.

The rearrangement uses TRBV10-1 and TRBJ2-1, with D maybe TRBD2 (6 bases). CDR1 is WNHNN and CDR2 is SYGVQD in the germline V gene (reference sequence). The length of the CDR3 is 17 residues. V was pared by 0 bases and J by 5 bases, with 17 bases between. DNA of the CDR3: TGCGCCAGCAGTGAGTCGACGGTTCGCGGGATAAACAATGAGCAGTTCTTC. Its translation: CASSESTVRGINNEQFF.

V usage is TRBV5-4 and J usage is TRBJ2-1, with 15 bases fitting TRBD2. Germline V CDR1 and CDR2: SGHNT, YYREEE (reference sequence). The length of the CDR3 is 18 residues. V lost 4 bases and J lost 2; bases outside the gene matches: 7. The CDR3 is CASSDGTSGRRTYNEQFF. CDR3 sequence (DNA): TGTGCCAGCAGCGACGGGACTAGCGGGAGGAGGACCTACAATGAGCAGTTCTTC. Combining the CDR3 with reference TRBV5-4 and TRBJ2-1 gives the whole variable domain ETGVTQSPTHLIKTRGQQVTLRCSSQSGHNTVSWYQQALGQGPQFIFQYYREEENGRGNFPPRFSGLQFPNYSSELNVNALELDDSALYLCASSDGTSGRRTYNEQFFGPGTRLTVL.

This chain uses TRBV9 with TRBJ2-1, with 8 bases aligning to TRBD1. This CDR3 spans 15 amino acids. The V segment lost 2 bases and the J segment 2 bases; nucleotides outside the gene matches: 3. Germline V gene lookup returns CDR1 SGDLS and CDR2 YYNGEE. The CDR3 sequence: CASSVTGGTYNEQFF. The CDR3 DNA reads as TGTGCCAGCAGCGTCACAGGGGGGACCTACAATGAGCAGTTCTTC. Looking up the rest from reference TRBV9 and TRBJ2-1 gives the full variable domain: DSGVTQTPKHLITATGQRVTLRCSPRSGDLSVYWYQQSLDQGLQFLIQYYNGEERAKGNILERFSAQQFPDLHSELNLSSLELGDSALYFCASSVTGGTYNEQFFGPGTRLTVL.

The chain couples TRBV27 to TRBJ2-7; weak D call: TRBD2 (6 bases). Germline loops: CDR1 MNHEY, CDR2 SMNVEV (reference sequence). Trimming cost V 6 bases and J 3 bases, with 15 bases left between them. The CDR3 is 14 residues long. The CDR3 coding sequence is TGTGCCAGCAGCCTTATTTTGGGGGGCTACGAGCAGTACTTC. This encodes CASSLILGGYEQYF.

This clone was detected once. The V gene is TRBV9, the J gene TRBJ2-2, with 11 bases matching TRBD2. The CDR3 loop spans 19 amino acids. The V gene's germline CDR1 is SGDLS and CDR2 YYNGEE. With 2 bases clipped from V and 1 base from J, the junction kept 10 bases outside the gene matches. The CDR3 loop reads CASSVVSLAGAQNTGELFF. CDR3 coding DNA: TGTGCCAGCAGCGTCGTCTCACTAGCGGGGGCCCAGAACACCGGGGAGCTGTTTTTT. The complete variable domain, with remaining parts taken from reference TRBV9 and TRBJ2-2, reads DSGVTQTPKHLITATGQRVTLRCSPRSGDLSVYWYQQSLDQGLQFLIQYYNGEERAKGNILERFSAQQFPDLHSELNLSSLELGDSALYFCASSVVSLAGAQNTGELFFGEGSRLTVL.

The chain recombines TRBV27 with TRBJ2-2; no definite D call. Between the trimmed V and J ends, which lost 5 bases and 0 bases, there was a span of 4 bases. The germline V gene encodes CDR1 MNHEY and CDR2 SMNVEV (reference sequence). The CDR3 sequence is 13 residues long. The DNA of the CDR3 is TGTGCCAGCAGTCCTACGAACACCGGGGAGCTGTTTTTT. Translated: CASSPTNTGELFF.

The chain links TRBV11-3 to TRBJ2-1; possibly TRBD2 for D (6 bases). Germline V gives CDR1 SGHNT, CDR2 YENEEA. Trimming took off 1 base at V and 0 bases at J, with 10 bases between the two ends. CDR3 length: 16 residues. The CDR3 coding sequence is TGTGCCAGCAGCTTAGCCGGGAGCCACTCCTACAATGAGCAGTTCTTC. Its protein product is CASSLAGSHSYNEQFF.

The rearrangement joins TRBV27 to TRBJ2-7, with 8 bases fitting TRBD1. Germline V gene data show CDR1 as MNHEY and CDR2 as SMNVEV (reference sequence). This CDR3 comprises 15 residues. V shed 2 bases and J 4 bases; nucleotides not matched to a gene: 7. The CDR3 sequence is CASSLGQGAWYEQYF. Written as DNA, the CDR3 is TGTGCCAGCAGTTTAGGGCAGGGGGCCTGGTACGAGCAGTACTTC.

The chain carries TRBV6-5 and TRBJ2-7, with 10 bases fitting TRBD2. The germline V gene has CDR1 MNHEY and CDR2 SVGAGI. The CDR3 sequence is 15 residues long. V dropped 6 bases and J dropped 4; count of bases not matched to a gene: 9. Written as DNA, the CDR3 is TGTGCCAGCAGCCACAGCGGACTAGCGGAGTACGAGCAGTACTTC. Amino acids: CASSHSGLAEYEQYF.

J is TRBJ2-7 and V is TRBV13, with D possibly matching TRBD1 (7 bases). The CDR3 loop spans 15 amino acids. CDR1 PRHDT and CDR2 FYEKMQ come from the germline V gene (reference sequence). Between the trimmed V and J ends, which lost 5 bases and 1 base, there was a span of 15 bases. The CDR3 here is CASSLAAGGSYEQYF. The CDR3 bases are TGTGCCAGCAGCCTCGCCGCAGGGGGGTCCTACGAGCAGTACTTC.

The chain joins TRBV25-1 to TRBJ2-3, with D tentatively TRBD2 (7 bases). From germline, CDR1 is MGHDK and CDR2 SYGVNS. This CDR3 contains 16 residues. Trimming left V 1 base short and J 4 bases short, with 15 bases between. For the CDR3, the DNA is TGTGCCAGCAGTGAATCCGGCAGGGGACTATCAGATACGCAGTATTTT. Encoded protein: CASSESGRGLSDTQYF.